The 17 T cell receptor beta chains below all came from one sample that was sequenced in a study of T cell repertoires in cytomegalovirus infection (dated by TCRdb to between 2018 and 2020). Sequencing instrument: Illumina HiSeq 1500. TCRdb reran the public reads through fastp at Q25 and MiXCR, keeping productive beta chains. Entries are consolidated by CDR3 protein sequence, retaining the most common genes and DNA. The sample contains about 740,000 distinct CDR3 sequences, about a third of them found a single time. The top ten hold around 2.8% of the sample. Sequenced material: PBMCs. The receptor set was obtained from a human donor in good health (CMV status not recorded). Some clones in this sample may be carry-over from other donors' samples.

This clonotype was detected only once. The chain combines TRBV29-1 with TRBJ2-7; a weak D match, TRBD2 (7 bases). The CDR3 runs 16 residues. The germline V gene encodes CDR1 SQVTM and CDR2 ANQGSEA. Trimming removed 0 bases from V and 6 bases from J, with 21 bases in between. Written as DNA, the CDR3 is TGCAGCGTTGAAGATCAAGAAGAGCGGAGGGGGGGCGAGCAGTACTTC. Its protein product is CSVEDQEERRGGEQYF.

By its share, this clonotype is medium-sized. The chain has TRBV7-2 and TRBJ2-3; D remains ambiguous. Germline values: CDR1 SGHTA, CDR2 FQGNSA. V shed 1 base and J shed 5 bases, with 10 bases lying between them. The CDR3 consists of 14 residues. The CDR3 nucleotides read TGTGCCAGCAGCTTAGAGTCATGGGTAGATACGCAGTATTTT. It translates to CASSLESWVDTQYF.

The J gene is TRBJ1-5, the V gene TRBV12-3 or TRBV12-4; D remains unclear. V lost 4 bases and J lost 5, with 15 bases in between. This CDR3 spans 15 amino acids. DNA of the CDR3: TGTGCCAGCAGTTCCGGGGAAAAGGGCGATCAGCCCCAGCATTTT. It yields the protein CASSSGEKGDQPQHF.

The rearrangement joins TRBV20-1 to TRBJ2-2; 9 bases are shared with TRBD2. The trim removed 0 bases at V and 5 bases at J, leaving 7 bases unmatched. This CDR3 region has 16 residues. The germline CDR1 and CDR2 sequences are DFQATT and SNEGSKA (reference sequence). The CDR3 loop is CSARDGTSRGTGELFF. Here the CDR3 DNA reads TGCAGTGCTAGAGATGGGACTAGCCGGGGAACCGGGGAGCTGTTTTTT.

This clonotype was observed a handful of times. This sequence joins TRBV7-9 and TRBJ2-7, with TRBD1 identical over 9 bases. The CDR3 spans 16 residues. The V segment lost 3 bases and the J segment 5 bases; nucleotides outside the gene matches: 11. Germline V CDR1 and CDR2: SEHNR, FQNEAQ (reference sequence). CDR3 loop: CASSFISGTGRHEQYF. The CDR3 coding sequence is TGTGCCAGCAGCTTTATTTCCGGGACAGGGAGGCACGAGCAGTACTTC. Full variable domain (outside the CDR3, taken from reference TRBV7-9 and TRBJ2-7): DTGVSQNPRHKITKRGQNVTFRCDPISEHNRLYWYRQTLGQGPEFLTYFQNEAQLEKSRLLSDRFSAERPKGSFSTLEIQRTEQGDSAMYLCASSFISGTGRHEQYFGPGTRLTVT.

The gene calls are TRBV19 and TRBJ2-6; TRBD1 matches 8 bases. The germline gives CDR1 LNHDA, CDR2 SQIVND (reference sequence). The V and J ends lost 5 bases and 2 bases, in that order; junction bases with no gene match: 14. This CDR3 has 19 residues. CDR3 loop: CASSPSGTGGLTGANVLTF. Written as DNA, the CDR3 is TGTGCCAGTAGTCCTTCCGGCACAGGGGGGCTAACTGGGGCCAACGTCCTGACTTTC.

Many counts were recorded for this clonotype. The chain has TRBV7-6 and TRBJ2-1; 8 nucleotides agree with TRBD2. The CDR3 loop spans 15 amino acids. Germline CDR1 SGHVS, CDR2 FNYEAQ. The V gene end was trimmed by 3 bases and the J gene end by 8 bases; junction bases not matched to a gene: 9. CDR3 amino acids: CASSFERGPLDEQFF. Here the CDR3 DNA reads TGTGCCAGCAGCTTCGAGCGGGGGCCTTTGGATGAGCAGTTCTTC.

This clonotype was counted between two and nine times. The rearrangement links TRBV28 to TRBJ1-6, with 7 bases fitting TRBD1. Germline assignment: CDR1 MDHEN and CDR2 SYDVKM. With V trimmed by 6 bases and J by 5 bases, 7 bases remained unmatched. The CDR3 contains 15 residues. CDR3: CASRGPTGDNSPLHF. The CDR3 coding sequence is TGTGCCAGCAGAGGCCCTACAGGGGATAATTCACCCCTCCACTTT.

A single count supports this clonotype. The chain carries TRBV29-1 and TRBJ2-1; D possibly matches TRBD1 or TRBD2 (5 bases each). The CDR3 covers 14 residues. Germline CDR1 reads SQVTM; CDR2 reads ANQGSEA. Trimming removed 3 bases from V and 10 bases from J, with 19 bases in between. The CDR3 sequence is CSVERLTRGAEQFF. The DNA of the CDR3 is TGCAGCGTTGAGCGGTTAACTAGAGGGGCCGAGCAGTTCTTC.

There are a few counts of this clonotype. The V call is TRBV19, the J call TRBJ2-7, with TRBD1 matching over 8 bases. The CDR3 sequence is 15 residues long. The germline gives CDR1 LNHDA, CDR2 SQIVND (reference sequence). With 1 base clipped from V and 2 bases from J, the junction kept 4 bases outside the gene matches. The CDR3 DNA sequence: TGTGCCAGTAGTATAGTGCGGACAGGGCCCTACGAGCAGTACTTC. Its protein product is CASSIVRTGPYEQYF.

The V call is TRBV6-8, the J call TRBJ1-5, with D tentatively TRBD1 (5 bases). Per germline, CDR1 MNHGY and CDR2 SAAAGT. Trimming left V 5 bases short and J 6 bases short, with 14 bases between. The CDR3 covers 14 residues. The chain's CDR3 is CASSPRGGSQPQHF. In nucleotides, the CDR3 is TGTGCCAGCAGTCCCCGGGGCGGGTCTCAGCCCCAGCATTTT.

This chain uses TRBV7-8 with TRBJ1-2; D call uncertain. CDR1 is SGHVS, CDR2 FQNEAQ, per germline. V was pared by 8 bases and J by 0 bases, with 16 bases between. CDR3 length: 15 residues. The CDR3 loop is CASRPSIGPNYGYTF. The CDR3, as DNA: TGTGCCAGCCGCCCATCTATCGGGCCTAACTATGGCTACACCTTC. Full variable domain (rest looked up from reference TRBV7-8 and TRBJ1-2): GAGVSQSPRYKVAKRGQDVALRCDPISGHVSLFWYQQALGQGPEFLTYFQNEAQLDKSGLPSDRFFAERPEGSVSTLKIQRTQQEDSAVYLCASRPSIGPNYGYTFGSGTRLTVV.

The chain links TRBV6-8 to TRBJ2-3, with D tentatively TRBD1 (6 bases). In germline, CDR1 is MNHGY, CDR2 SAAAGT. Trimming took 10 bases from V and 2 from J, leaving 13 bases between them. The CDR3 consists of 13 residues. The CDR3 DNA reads TGTGCCAATTTAAGGGGGTCCACAGATACGCAGTATTTT. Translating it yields CANLRGSTDTQYF.

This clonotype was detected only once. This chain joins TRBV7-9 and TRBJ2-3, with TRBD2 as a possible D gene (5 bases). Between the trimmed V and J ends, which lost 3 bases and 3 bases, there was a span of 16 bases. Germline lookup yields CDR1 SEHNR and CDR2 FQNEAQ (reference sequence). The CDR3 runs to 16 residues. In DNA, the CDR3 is TGTGCCAGCAGCTTCCCGGGAAACCCGAGGACAGATACGCAGTATTTT. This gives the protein CASSFPGNPRTDTQYF.

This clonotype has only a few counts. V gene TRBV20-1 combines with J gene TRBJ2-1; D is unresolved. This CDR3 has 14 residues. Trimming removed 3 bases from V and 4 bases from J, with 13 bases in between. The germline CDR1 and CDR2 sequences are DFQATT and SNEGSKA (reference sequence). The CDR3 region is CSASRRIQYNEQFF. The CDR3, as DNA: TGCAGTGCTAGTCGACGGATACAGTACAATGAGCAGTTCTTC.

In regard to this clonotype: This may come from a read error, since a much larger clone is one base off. The CDR3 region is CASSDTLAGVRNEQLF. CDR3 in DNA: TGTGCCAGCAGTGATACACTAGCGGGAGTTAGGAATGAGCAGTTATTC. The chain combines TRBV6-1 with TRBJ2-1; 11 positions agree with TRBD2. This CDR3 region has 16 residues. Germline V gene lookup returns CDR1 MNHNS and CDR2 SASEGT.

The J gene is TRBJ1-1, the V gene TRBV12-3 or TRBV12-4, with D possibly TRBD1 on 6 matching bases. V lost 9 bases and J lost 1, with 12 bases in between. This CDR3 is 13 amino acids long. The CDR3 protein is CASNRERNTEAFF. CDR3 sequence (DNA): TGTGCCAGTAACAGGGAGAGGAACACTGAAGCTTTCTTT.